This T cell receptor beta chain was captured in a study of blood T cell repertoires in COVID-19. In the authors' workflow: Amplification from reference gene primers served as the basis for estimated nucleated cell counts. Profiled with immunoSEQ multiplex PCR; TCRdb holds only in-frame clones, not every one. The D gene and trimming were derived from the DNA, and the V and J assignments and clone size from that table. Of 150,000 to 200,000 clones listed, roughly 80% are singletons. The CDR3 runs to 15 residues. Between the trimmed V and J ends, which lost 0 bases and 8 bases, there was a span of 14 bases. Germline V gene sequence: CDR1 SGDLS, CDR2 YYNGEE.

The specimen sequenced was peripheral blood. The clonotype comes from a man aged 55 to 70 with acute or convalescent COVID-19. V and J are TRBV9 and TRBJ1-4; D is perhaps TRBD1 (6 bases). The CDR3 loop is CASSVDPGAREKLFF. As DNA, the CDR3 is TGTGCCAGCAGCGTAGACCCAGGGGCGCGAGAAAAACTGTTTTTT.